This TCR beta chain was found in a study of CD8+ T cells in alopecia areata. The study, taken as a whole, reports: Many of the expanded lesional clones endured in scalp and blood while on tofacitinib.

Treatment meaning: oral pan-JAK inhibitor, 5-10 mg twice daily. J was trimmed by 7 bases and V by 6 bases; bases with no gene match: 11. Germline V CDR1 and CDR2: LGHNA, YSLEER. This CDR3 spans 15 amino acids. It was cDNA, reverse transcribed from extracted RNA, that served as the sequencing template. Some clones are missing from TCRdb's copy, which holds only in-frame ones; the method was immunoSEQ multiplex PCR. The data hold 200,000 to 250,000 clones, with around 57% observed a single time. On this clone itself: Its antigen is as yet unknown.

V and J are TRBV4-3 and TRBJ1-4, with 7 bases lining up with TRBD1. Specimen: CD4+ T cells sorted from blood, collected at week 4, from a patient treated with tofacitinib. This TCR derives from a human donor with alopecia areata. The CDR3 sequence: CASSQRQGLAEKLFF. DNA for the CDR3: TGCGCCAGCAGTCAAAGACAGGGCTTGGCTGAAAAACTGTTTTTT.